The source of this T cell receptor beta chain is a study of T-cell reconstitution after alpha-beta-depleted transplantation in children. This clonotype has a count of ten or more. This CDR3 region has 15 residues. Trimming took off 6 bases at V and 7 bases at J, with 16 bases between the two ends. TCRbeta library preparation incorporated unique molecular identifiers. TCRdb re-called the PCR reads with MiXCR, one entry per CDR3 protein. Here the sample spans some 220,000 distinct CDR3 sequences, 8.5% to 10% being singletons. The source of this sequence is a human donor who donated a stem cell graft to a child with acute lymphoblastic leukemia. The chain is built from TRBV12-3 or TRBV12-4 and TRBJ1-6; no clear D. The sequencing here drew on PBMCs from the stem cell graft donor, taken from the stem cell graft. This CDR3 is CASREDRLRNSPLHF. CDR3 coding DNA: TGTGCCAGCAGGGAAGACCGTCTCAGGAATTCACCCCTCCACTTT.